This TCR beta chain was captured by sequencing in a study of T cells expressing NK-cell markers. Study details: Among eight sequenced donors, seven carried HCMV seropositivity while one was seronegative. Broader study findings: These clonotypes, the leaders elsewhere, also led the CD3+CD56-NKG2C+ fraction in several donors.

There are 14 residues in the CDR3. CDR1 MNHNS and CDR2 SASEGT come from the germline V gene. A note on this clonotype: What it recognizes is unknown.

One entry per CDR3 protein, without DNA, is what TCRdb gives after re-calling the 5' RACE reads. Its listing shows roughly 160,000 distinct CDR3 sequences. Sequenced material: blood T cells: a sorted CD56 or NKG2C T cell subset, CD4+ or CD8+ T cells, or bulk PBMC T cells (not recorded which). The sequence was collected from a man aged 18 to 69 in good health. The rearrangement joins TRBV6-1 to TRBJ2-7; TCRdb lists TRBD1, though no DNA is available to test this call. CDR3 sequence: CASSLSQGAYEQYF.